Below are 6 T cell receptor beta chains sequenced from a single sample in a study of shared clonotypes between healthy human individuals. Sequencing used immunoSEQ multiplex PCR; TCRdb keeps in-frame clones, though not all of them. In the table there are about 1 million clones, about 80% of which are singletons. Input material: memory CD4+ T cells sorted from blood. The subset is: CD45RA-negative fraction. Source of these receptors: a man in his late teens or twenties in good health.

V is TRBV7-9 and J is TRBJ1-1; D unresolved. This CDR3 comprises 14 residues. Trimming shortened V by 4 bases and J by 0 bases, and 9 bases separated the two germline ends. Germline V gene sequence: CDR1 SEHNR, CDR2 FQNEAQ (reference sequence). The CDR3 sequence is CASSSSAMNTEAFF. The CDR3 bases are TGTGCCAGCAGCTCTTCAGCCATGAACACTGAAGCTTTCTTT.

The V gene is TRBV9, the J gene TRBJ2-5, with D perhaps matching TRBD1 or TRBD2 (5 bases each). The V gene's germline CDR1 is SGDLS and CDR2 YYNGEE. CDR3 length: 16 residues. The V end was cut by 0 bases, the J end by 8 bases, with 20 bases between. This chain's CDR3 is CASSVGDPRVVETQYF. In DNA form, the CDR3 reads TGTGCCAGCAGCGTAGGGGACCCTAGGGTTGTGGAAACCCAGTACTTC. The full variable domain, with the rest looked up from reference TRBV9 and TRBJ2-5, is DSGVTQTPKHLITATGQRVTLRCSPRSGDLSVYWYQQSLDQGLQFLIQYYNGEERAKGNILERFSAQQFPDLHSELNLSSLELGDSALYFCASSVGDPRVVETQYFGPGTRLLVL.

CDR3 protein: CASSSQGGTTDTQYF. Written as DNA, the CDR3 is TGTGCCAGCAGCTCCCAGGGGGGGACCACAGATACGCAGTATTTT. The V gene is TRBV7-8, the J gene TRBJ2-3, with D perhaps being TRBD1 or TRBD2 (7 bases each). This CDR3 is 15 amino acids long. Germline V CDR1 and CDR2: SGHVS, FQNEAQ. Trimming shortened V by 4 bases and J by 2 bases, and 13 bases separated the two germline ends.

This clone showed up just a few times. The rearrangement uses TRBV27 and TRBJ2-7; D unclear. Trimming cost V 0 bases and J 3 bases, with 9 bases left between them. The CDR3 contains 14 residues. Germline V CDR1 and CDR2: MNHEY, SMNVEV (reference sequence). The CDR3 spells CASSLSFTNYEQYF. The CDR3 DNA reads as TGTGCCAGCAGTTTATCGTTTACCAACTACGAGCAGTACTTC.

The V gene is TRBV7-2, the J gene TRBJ2-1, with TRBD2 matching 8 bases. V trimming: 5 bases; J trimming: 6 bases; junction bases outside the gene matches: 12. This CDR3 is built from 16 residues. Per germline, CDR1 SGHTA and CDR2 FQGNSA. The CDR3 spells CASSRQLRGAANEQFF. DNA for the CDR3: TGTGCCAGCAGCCGCCAATTGCGGGGGGCGGCCAATGAGCAGTTCTTC.

This clone appeared once. The chain links TRBV5-6 to TRBJ1-3; 9 bases align to TRBD1. V shed 4 bases, J shed 6 bases, and the junction held 2 bases outside the gene matches. CDR3 size: 13 residues. Per the germline V gene, CDR1 is SGHDT and CDR2 is YYEEEE. This chain's CDR3 is CASSRTGENTIYF. The CDR3 region has the DNA TGTGCCAGCAGCAGGACAGGGGAAAACACCATATATTTT. Based on the CDR3 plus reference TRBV5-6 and TRBJ1-3, the full variable domain is DAGVTQSPTHLIKTRGQQVTLRCSPKSGHDTVSWYQQALGQGPQFIFQYYEEEERQRGNFPDRFSGHQFPNYSSELNVNALLLGDSALYLCASSRTGENTIYFGEGSWLTVV.